The clone carrying this TCR beta chain has a handful of counts. This entry comes from a study of blood T cell repertoires in COVID-19. Study-level information: The samples span acute and convalescent COVID-19 from the United States, Italy and Spain.

Using immunoSEQ multiplex PCR, the repertoire was profiled, and TCRdb retains in-frame clones only, with some absent. The table lists 90,000 or so clones, 84% of them singletons, with around 25% in the top ten. Germline CDR1 and CDR2: LGHNA and YNFKEQ. The V and J ends lost 1 base and 5 bases respectively, with 12 bases between them. The CDR3 loop spans 14 amino acids. The sequenced sample consisted of peripheral blood. This receptor was taken from a man aged 60 to 69 with acute or convalescent COVID-19. This chain uses TRBV4-2 with TRBJ2-7, with D possibly matching TRBD2 (7 bases). The CDR3 DNA sequence: TGTGCCAGCAGCCAAGGAGGGGGGGAAAACGAGCAGTACTTC. Translation: CASSQGGGENEQYF.